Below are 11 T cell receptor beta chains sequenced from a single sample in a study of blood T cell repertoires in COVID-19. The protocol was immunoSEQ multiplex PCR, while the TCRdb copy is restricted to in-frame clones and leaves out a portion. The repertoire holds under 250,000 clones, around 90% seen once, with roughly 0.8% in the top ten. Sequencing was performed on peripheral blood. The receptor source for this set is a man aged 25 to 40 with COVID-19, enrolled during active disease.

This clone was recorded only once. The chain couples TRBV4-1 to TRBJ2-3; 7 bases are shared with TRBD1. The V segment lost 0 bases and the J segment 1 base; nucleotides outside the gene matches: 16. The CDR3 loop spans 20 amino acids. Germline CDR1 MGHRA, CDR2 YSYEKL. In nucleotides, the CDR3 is TGCGCCAGCAGCCAAGATAGGAGTAGGATTGGCACAGGGGGCACAGATACGCAGTATTTT. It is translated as CASSQDRSRIGTGGTDTQYF.

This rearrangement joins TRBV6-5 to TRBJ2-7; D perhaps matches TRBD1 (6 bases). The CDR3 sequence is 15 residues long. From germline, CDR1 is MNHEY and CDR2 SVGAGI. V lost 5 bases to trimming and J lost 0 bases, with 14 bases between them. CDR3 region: CASSRGQRSSYEQYF. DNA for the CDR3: TGTGCCAGCAGTCGAGGACAGCGGAGCTCCTACGAGCAGTACTTC.

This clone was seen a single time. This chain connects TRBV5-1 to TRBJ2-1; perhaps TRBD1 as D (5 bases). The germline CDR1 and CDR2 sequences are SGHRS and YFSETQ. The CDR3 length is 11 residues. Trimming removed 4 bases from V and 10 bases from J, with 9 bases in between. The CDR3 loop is CASSTDREQFF. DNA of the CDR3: TGCGCCAGCAGCACCGACAGAGAGCAGTTCTTC.

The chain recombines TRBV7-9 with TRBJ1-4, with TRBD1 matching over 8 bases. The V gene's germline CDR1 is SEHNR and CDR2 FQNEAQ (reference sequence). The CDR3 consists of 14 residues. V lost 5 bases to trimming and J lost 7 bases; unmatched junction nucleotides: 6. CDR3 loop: CASSPGGWGEKLFF. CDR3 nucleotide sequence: TGTGCCAGCAGCCCAGGGGGCTGGGGTGAAAAACTGTTTTTT.

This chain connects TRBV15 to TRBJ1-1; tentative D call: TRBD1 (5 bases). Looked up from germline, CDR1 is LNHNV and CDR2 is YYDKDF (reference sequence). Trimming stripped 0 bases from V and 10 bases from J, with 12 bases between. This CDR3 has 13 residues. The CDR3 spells CATSRDRDRLAFF. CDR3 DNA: TGTGCCACCAGCAGAGATCGCGACAGATTAGCTTTCTTT.

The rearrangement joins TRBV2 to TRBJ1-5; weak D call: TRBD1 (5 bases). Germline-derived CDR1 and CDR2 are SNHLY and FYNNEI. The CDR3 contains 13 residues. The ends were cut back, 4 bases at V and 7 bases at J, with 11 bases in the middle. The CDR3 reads CASSGGLGQPQHF. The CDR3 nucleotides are TGTGCCAGCAGTGGGGGCCTCGGGCAGCCCCAGCATTTT.

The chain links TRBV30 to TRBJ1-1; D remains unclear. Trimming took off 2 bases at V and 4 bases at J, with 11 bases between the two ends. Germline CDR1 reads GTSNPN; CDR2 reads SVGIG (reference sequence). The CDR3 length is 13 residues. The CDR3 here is CAWSFAAGTEAFF. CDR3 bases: TGTGCCTGGAGTTTTGCCGCGGGCACTGAAGCTTTCTTT.

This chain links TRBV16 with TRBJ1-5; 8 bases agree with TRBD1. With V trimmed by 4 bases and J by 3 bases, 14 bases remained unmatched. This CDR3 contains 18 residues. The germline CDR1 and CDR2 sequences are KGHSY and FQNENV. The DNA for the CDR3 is TGTGCCAGCAGCCTACACCCGACAGGGGTTGTTCCCAATCAGCCCCAGCATTTT. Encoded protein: CASSLHPTGVVPNQPQHF.

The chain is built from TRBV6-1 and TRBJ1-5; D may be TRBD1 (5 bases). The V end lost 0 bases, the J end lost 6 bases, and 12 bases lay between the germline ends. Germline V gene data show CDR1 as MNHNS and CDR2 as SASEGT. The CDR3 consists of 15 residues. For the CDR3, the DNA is TGTGCCAGCAGTGAAGCAGGCAGGGTGGGTCAGCCCCAGCATTTT. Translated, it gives CASSEAGRVGQPQHF.

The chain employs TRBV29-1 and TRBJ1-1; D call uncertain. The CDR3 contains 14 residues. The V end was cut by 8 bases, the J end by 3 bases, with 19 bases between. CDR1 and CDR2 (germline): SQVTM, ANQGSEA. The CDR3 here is CSLDGARRDTEAFF. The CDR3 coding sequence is TGCAGCTTAGACGGAGCCCGGCGGGACACTGAAGCTTTCTTT.

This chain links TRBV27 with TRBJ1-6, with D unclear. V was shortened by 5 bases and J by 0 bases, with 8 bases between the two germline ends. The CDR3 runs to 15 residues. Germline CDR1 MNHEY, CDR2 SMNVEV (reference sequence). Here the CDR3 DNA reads TGTGCCAGCAGTAAAAGGAGCTCCTATAATTCACCCCTCCACTTT. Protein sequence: CASSKRSSYNSPLHF.